The 17 T cell receptor beta chains presented below share a single source sample, sequenced in a study of T cells in women clearing cervical HPV infection. Sequencing was performed with immunoSEQ multiplex PCR; in TCRdb, only in-frame clones are kept and a portion is missing. The table lists tens of thousands of clones. The sample was blood buffy coat. The receptors were sampled from a woman aged 18-70 years with a cervical HPV16 infection that either progressed to CIN3+ or cleared (not recorded which).

A word on this clone: The read ends 3 residues early relative to the CDR3; the germline J gene fills the gap. The genes are TRBV6-2 or TRBV6-3 and TRBJ1-3, with D maybe TRBD1 (5 bases). The ends were cut back, 6 bases at V and 2 bases at J, with 14 bases in the middle. From germline, CDR1 is MNHEY and CDR2 SVGEGT. This CDR3 has 15 amino acids. The CDR3 spells CASSDPPGTGNTIYF. The CDR3 DNA, read in part, is TGTGCCAGCAGCGACCCACCAGGGACTGGAAACACC.

In regard to this clone: The CDR3 end lies 3 residues beyond the end of the read and is filled in from the germline J gene. The V call is TRBV13, the J call TRBJ1-1; possibly TRBD1 for D (6 bases). Germline lookup yields CDR1 PRHDT and CDR2 FYEKMQ (reference sequence). The ends were cut back, 3 bases at V and 1 base at J, with 9 bases in the middle. The CDR3 is 14 amino acids. This chain's CDR3 is CASSFQGPNTEAFF. The part of the CDR3 DNA that was read is TGTGCCAGCAGCTTTCAGGGGCCGAACACTGAA.

Notes on this clone: The CDR3 end is not reached by the read, which stops 3 residues before it; the germline J gene fills it in. The J gene is TRBJ2-7, the V gene TRBV11-1, with 8 bases fitting TRBD2. Looked up from germline, CDR1 is SGHAT and CDR2 is FQDESV (reference sequence). This CDR3 has 15 amino acids. Losses at the gene ends were 3 bases for V and 4 bases for J; bases not matched to a gene: 8. The CDR3 loop is CASSFGSGSEYEQYF. The sequenced CDR3 bases are TGTGCCAGCAGCTTCGGGAGCGGGAGTGAGTACGAG.

A word on this clone: The sequenced fragment ends 3 residues before the CDR3 boundary, so the rest is inferred from the germline J gene. The chain employs TRBV19 and TRBJ2-4; D not certain. The CDR3 totals 14 residues. Looked up from germline, CDR1 is LNHDA and CDR2 is SQIVND (reference sequence). V dropped 0 bases and J dropped 5 bases, with 8 bases sitting between them. The CDR3 is CASSIDLRENIQYF. CDR3 bases read: TGTGCCAGTAGTATAGATCTAAGGGAAAACATT.

Notes on this clone: Sequencing ends 3 residues short of the CDR3 end; the germline J gene provides the rest. This rearrangement joins TRBV4-1 to TRBJ2-2; maybe TRBD2 (6 bases). CDR3 length: 15 amino acids. Germline lookup yields CDR1 MGHRA and CDR2 YSYEKL. Trimming took off 4 bases at V and 7 bases at J, with 16 bases between the two ends. The sequenced CDR3 bases are TGCGCCAGCAGCCCCCTGGGGGGACGGGTCGGGGAG. Translated: CASSPLGGRVGE. The CDR3 as a whole reads CASSPLGGRVGELFF.

Concerning this clone itself: The junction does not match germline at one end; this may be a read error. The read ends 3 residues early relative to the CDR3; the germline J gene fills the gap. The same CDR3 also results from other DNA sequences found in this sample. The V gene is TRBV5-5, the J gene TRBJ1-3; D may be TRBD1 (6 bases). This CDR3 region has 14 residues. Germline-derived CDR1 and CDR2 are SGHKS and YYEKEE (reference sequence). CDR3 residues: CASRPGEVGYTIYF. The sequenced part of the CDR3 DNA is TGTGCCAGCAGGCCAGGGGAGGTTGGATACACG.

Worth noting for this clone: The CDR3 end falls 3 residues outside the read, so it is completed with the germline J gene. J is TRBJ2-1 and V is TRBV10-3, with 7 nucleotides matching TRBD1. Germline trimming cut 6 bases from V and 0 bases from J; bases unmatched to any gene: 2. This CDR3 comprises 14 residues. Germline V gene sequence: CDR1 ENHRY, CDR2 SYGVKD. The sequenced part of the CDR3 DNA is TGTGCCATCAGCGGGACAGACTCCTACAATGAG. It yields the protein CAISGTDSYNE. The full-length CDR3 reads as CAISGTDSYNEQFF.

As regards this clone: Read coverage stops 3 residues before the CDR3 terminus; the germline J gene supplies the remainder. The V and J genes are TRBV30 and TRBJ2-5; 8 bases are shared with TRBD2. J lost 4 bases, V lost 3 bases, and 10 bases had no gene match. This CDR3 has 15 residues. CDR1 and CDR2 from the germline V gene are GTSNPN and SVGIG (reference sequence). CDR3 DNA, as far as it was read: TGTGCCTGGAGCTCAACTAGCGGCCGAGGAGAGACC. It encodes CAWSSTSGRGET. From start to end, the CDR3 is CAWSSTSGRGETQYF.

Notes on this clone: The read comes to an end 3 residues before the CDR3 does, leaving the germline J gene to fill in the end. J is TRBJ1-3 and V is TRBV7-9; D possibly corresponds to TRBD1 (5 bases). This CDR3 contains 15 residues. V was cut by 5 bases and J by 0 bases, with 11 bases left in between. The germline gives CDR1 SEHNR, CDR2 FQNEAQ (reference sequence). The covered CDR3 bases are TGTGCCAGCAGCCACAGGAATTTCTCTGGAAACACC. This translates into CASSHRNFSGNT. The entire CDR3 protein reads CASSHRNFSGNTIYF.

As for this clone: The read stops 3 residues short of the end of the CDR3; the missing end is completed from the germline J gene. The rearrangement links TRBV7-2 to TRBJ2-5; 9 bases match TRBD1. This CDR3 comprises 14 residues. V lost 3 bases and J lost 5; bases outside the gene matches: 4. Per the germline V gene, CDR1 is SGHTA and CDR2 is FQGNSA. This CDR3 reads CASSFRTGGETQYF. Partial CDR3 DNA: TGTGCCAGCAGCTTCCGAACAGGGGGCGAGACC.

A word on this clone: The observed sequence ends 3 residues before the CDR3 terminus, with the missing tail filled in from the germline J gene. This chain uses TRBV20-1 with TRBJ2-7; D unresolved. This CDR3 spans 15 amino acids. The V and J ends lost 0 bases and 5 bases respectively, with 17 bases between them. Germline V lookup: CDR1 DFQATT, CDR2 SNEGSKA (reference sequence). This chain's CDR3 is CSARDPTTSLDEQYF. CDR3 DNA (partial): TGCAGTGCTAGAGACCCGACAACCTCTCTGGACGAG.

Turning to this clone: The read ends 3 residues shy of where the CDR3 ends; the end is completed using the germline J gene. This chain links TRBV19 with TRBJ2-6; 7 nucleotides match TRBD1. The CDR3 contains 16 residues. The V and J ends lost 8 bases and 0 bases, in that order; junction bases with no gene match: 7. The germline V gene has CDR1 LNHDA and CDR2 SQIVND (reference sequence). Incomplete CDR3 DNA: TGTGCCAGTGGTCCAGGGGGTATCTCTGGGGCCAACGTC. As protein: CASGPGGISGANV. Given in full, the CDR3 is CASGPGGISGANVLTF. The whole variable domain, remainder taken from reference TRBV19 and TRBJ2-6, is DGGITQSPKYLFRKEGQNVTLSCEQNLNHDAMYWYRQDPGQGLRLIYYSQIVNDFQKGDIAEGYSVSREKKESFPLTVTSAQKNPTAFYLCASGPGGISGANVLTFGAGSRLTVL.

Points on this clone: The DNA ends 3 residues before the CDR3 does, and the rest of the CDR3 is filled in from the germline J gene. The V call is TRBV7-2, the J call TRBJ2-7, with D possibly TRBD1 on 5 matching bases. This CDR3 has 12 residues. In germline, CDR1 is SGHTA, CDR2 FQGNSA. V gave up 2 bases and J gave up 4 bases, with 6 bases separating them. The part of the CDR3 DNA that was read is TGTGCCAGCAGCTTACAGGGTTACGAG. The encoded protein is CASSLQGYE. The full CDR3 sequence reads CASSLQGYEQYF.

The CDR3 here is CASTEGPGSSYEQYF. The DNA read from the CDR3 is TGTGCCAGTACCGAAGGTCCGGGGAGCTCCTACGAG. The V gene is TRBV19, the J gene TRBJ2-7; D may be TRBD2 (5 bases). The missing CDR3 end, 3 residues past where the read stops, is filled in from the germline J gene. The length of the CDR3 is 15 residues. The V and J ends lost 7 bases and 0 bases respectively, with 16 bases between them. CDR1 LNHDA and CDR2 SQIVND come from the germline V gene (reference sequence).

On this clone: The DNA ends 3 residues before the CDR3 does, and the rest of the CDR3 is filled in from the germline J gene. J is TRBJ1-4 and V is TRBV14; perhaps TRBD1 as D (6 bases). This CDR3 spans 15 amino acids. Trimming left V 2 bases short and J 8 bases short, with 15 bases between. Germline loops: CDR1 SGHDN, CDR2 FVKESK. Incomplete CDR3 DNA: TGTGCCAGCAGCCAATACCAGGGTGACAGGGAAAAA. Translating it yields CASSQYQGDREK. The full CDR3 protein reads CASSQYQGDREKLFF.

For this clone: The sequence runs out 3 residues before the end of the CDR3; the remainder is reconstructed from the germline J gene. The chain combines TRBV7-8 with TRBJ1-3, with 9 bases fitting TRBD1. Looked up from germline, CDR1 is SGHVS and CDR2 is FQNEAQ. This CDR3 comprises 15 residues. The V and J ends lost 5 bases and 9 bases, in that order; junction bases with no gene match: 11. This CDR3 is CASSPMTGGIGTIYF. CDR3 DNA (partial): TGTGCCAGCAGCCCAATGACAGGGGGGATAGGCACC.

Frequency places this clone as medium-sized (0.01 to 0.1%). Read data end 3 residues before the CDR3 end; the end is taken from the germline J gene. This rearrangement joins TRBV29-1 to TRBJ1-1; D is unresolved. Trimming cost V 4 bases and J 3 bases, with 12 bases left between them. Germline V gene sequence: CDR1 SQVTM, CDR2 ANQGSEA. This CDR3 is 13 amino acids long. Incomplete CDR3 DNA: TGCAGCGTTGGACACCGTGTGGACACTGAA. Protein sequence: CSVGHRVDTE. The complete CDR3 sequence is CSVGHRVDTEAFF.